Listed below are T cell receptor beta chains from one sample, sequenced in a study of cytomegalovirus exposure and HLA in healthy donors. Libraries were prepared by immunoSEQ multiplex PCR; TCRdb keeps only in-frame clonotypes and omits some of them. The sample contains tens of thousands of clones, about 93% of which appear only once. What was sequenced was PBMCs. The receptors were sampled from a man younger than 30 in good health and CMV-seropositive. Each CDR3 is given with its conserved first and last residue. The order of the fields is V gene, J gene, CDR3 protein.

V: TRBV25-1; J: TRBJ2-2; CDR3: CASSGKVAGGRNTGELFF
V: TRBV5-4; J: TRBJ2-1; CDR3: CASSLLTSGNNEQFF
V: TRBV28; J: TRBJ2-1; CDR3: CGSANPARYNEQFF
V: TRBV5-1; J: TRBJ1-3; CDR3: CASSLAGTAGNTIYF
V: TRBV7-9; J: TRBJ2-2; CDR3: CASSSGGRPGELFF
V: TRBV19; J: TRBJ2-1; CDR3: CASTSPPGTSIYNEQFF
V: TRBV6-5; J: TRBJ2-7; CDR3: CASSYSSTGSGEQYF
V: TRBV7-3; J: TRBJ2-2; CDR3: CASSLSGGTYTGELFF
V: TRBV28; J: TRBJ1-3; CDR3: CASREVYSGNTIYF
V: TRBV10-3; J: TRBJ2-3; CDR3: CAISESRASGSETDTQYF
V: TRBV28; J: TRBJ2-7; CDR3: CASSFWTNYEQYF
V: TRBV11-3; J: TRBJ2-2; CDR3: CASSRGEWGTGELFF
V: TRBV28; J: TRBJ1-1; CDR3: CASSQPGGATEAFF
V: TRBV4-2; J: TRBJ1-4; CDR3: CASSPMTGQGAEKLFF
V: TRBV7-9; J: TRBJ2-2; CDR3: CASRRREVNTGELFF
V: TRBV19; J: TRBJ2-1; CDR3: CASSIRDRDYNEQFF
V: TRBV7-8; J: TRBJ2-5; CDR3: CASSPDAGTQYF
V: TRBV5-4; J: TRBJ2-7; CDR3: CASSLGQDPYEQYF
V: TRBV6-4; J: TRBJ2-2; CDR3: CASSPDRATNTGELFF
V: TRBV27; J: TRBJ2-4; CDR3: CASSLRAGNIQYF